This T cell receptor beta chain was retrieved from a study of shared clonotypes between healthy human individuals. Whole-study context: The study drew on a couple of women and a few men aged 18 to 49 as donors.

V lost 3 bases and J 1 base, leaving 9 bases between the germline ends. Looked up from germline, CDR1 is SQVTM and CDR2 is ANQGSEA. This CDR3 has 13 residues. CD4+ cells yielded CD45RA+ naive and CD45RA-negative memory subsets. TCRdb's table, derived via immunoSEQ multiplex PCR, lists solely in-frame clones and lacks some. This sample has approximately 2,300,000 clones, with less than 95% found just once. The TCR was taken from a man aged 18 to 35 in good health. Some clones in this sample may be carry-over from other donors' samples. This chain uses TRBV29-1 with TRBJ1-1; D gene ambiguous. The sample comprised naive CD4+ T cells from PBMCs. Subset of the sample: CD45RA+ positively selected. This CDR3 reads CSVESGPNTEAFF. The CDR3, as DNA: TGCAGCGTTGAGTCAGGCCCGAACACTGAAGCTTTCTTT.